The source of this T cell receptor beta chain is a study of shared clonotypes between healthy human individuals. Study-level information: In total, the donors were a couple of women and a few men aged 18 to 49. Whole-study findings and limits: Larger richness was generally estimated for naive than memory subsets. Shared across a handful of donors were around 5% of the naive CD4 clonotypes.

CD45RO-negative, CCR7-selected cells formed the naive CD8 fraction, which excluded terminally differentiated effector memory CD45RA+ cells. The V and J ends lost 3 bases and 4 bases respectively, with 11 bases between them. CDR3 length equals 14 residues. CDR1 MDHEN and CDR2 SYDVKM come from the germline V gene. Sorted-subset replicate PCR reactions contained roughly 200 ng DNA, corresponding to about 30,000 T cell genomes. Some clones are missing from TCRdb's copy, which holds only in-frame ones; the method was immunoSEQ multiplex PCR. The table includes roughly 2,000,000 clones, approximately 94% detected once. A word on this clone: Its specificity is not known.

Sequencing input: naive CD8+ T cells sorted from blood. This sequence was found in a man aged 18 to 29 in good health. The chain combines TRBV28 with TRBJ2-3, with D uncertain. The CDR3 DNA follows: TGTGCCAGCAGTTTTGCAGGCAACGCAGATACGCAGTATTTT. Its translation: CASSFAGNADTQYF.